These T cell receptor beta chains were read from a single sample in a study of graft-versus-host responses after intestinal transplantation. Profiling relied on immunoSEQ multiplex PCR, and the TCRdb table lists in-frame clones only, not all of them. Altogether around 100,000 clones are present, approximately 94% being singletons, with the ten largest covering 0.2% to 0.25%. No antigen is known for these receptors. The sequencing here drew on unstimulated CD4+ T cells sorted from spleen or lymph node cells, taken before transplant. The receptors stem from a human donor who was the organ donor for an intestinal transplant. Each CDR3 is given with its conserved first and last residue. A D gene is named only where the DNA matches it firmly. Size is omitted from some rows. Given values are once, few, many or a class for expanded clones.

D gene	V gene	J gene	clone size	CDR3 protein	CDR3 DNA
NA	TRBV7-8	TRBJ1-2	NA	CASSLDLLYGYTF	TGTGCCAGCAGCTTAGATTTACTCTATGGCTACACCTTC
NA	TRBV2	TRBJ2-7	NA	CASRGRLSYEQYF	TGTGCCAGCAGAGGCAGGCTCTCCTACGAGCAGTACTTC
TRBD2	TRBV30	TRBJ2-1	NA	CAWSTLLAGGEEFF	TGTGCCTGGAGCACCCTACTAGCGGGTGGGGAGGAGTTCTTC
NA	TRBV10-3	TRBJ2-2	NA	CAISEGTANTGELFF	TGTGCCATCAGTGAGGGGACGGCGAACACCGGGGAGCTGTTTTTT
TRBD1	TRBV28	TRBJ1-3	NA	CASTSPGQRYSGNTIYF	TGTGCCAGCACTTCTCCGGGACAGCGATACTCTGGAAACACCATATATTTT
NA	TRBV5-4	TRBJ1-1	NA	CASSLDPMLDYTEAFF	TGTGCCAGCAGCTTGGACCCAATGTTGGATTACACTGAAGCTTTCTTT
NA	TRBV28	TRBJ2-5	NA	CASSSQGFRETQYF	TGTGCCAGCAGTTCGCAGGGGTTTCGGGAGACCCAGTACTTC
TRBD2	TRBV9	TRBJ2-1	NA	CADYGTSGRAVYNEQFF	TGTGCCGATTACGGGACTAGCGGGAGGGCCGTCTACAATGAGCAGTTCTTC
NA	TRBV5-6	TRBJ2-3	NA	CASSPGIGADTQYF	TGTGCCAGCAGCCCCGGCATAGGGGCAGATACGCAGTATTTT
NA	TRBV5-4	TRBJ2-7	NA	CASSLGTTSSYEQYF	TGTGCCAGCAGCTTGGGGACTACGAGCTCCTACGAGCAGTACTTC
TRBD1	TRBV4-3	TRBJ1-2	few	CASSQRQGYGYTF	TGCGCCAGCAGCCAAAGACAGGGCTATGGCTACACCTTC
NA	TRBV6-1	TRBJ2-2	NA	CASSEGQGRTGELFF	TGTGCCAGCAGTGAAGGGCAGGGGAGGACCGGGGAGCTGTTTTTT
TRBD1	TRBV6-1	TRBJ1-2	NA	CASSYSAGGYGYTF	TGTGCCAGCAGTTATTCGGCAGGGGGCTATGGCTACACCTTC
TRBD2	TRBV10-3	TRBJ2-5	NA	CATKPGGQETQYF	TGTGCCACCAAGCCGGGGGGGCAAGAGACCCAGTACTTC
TRBD1	TRBV9	TRBJ1-2	NA	CASSTPTGVGGYTF	TGTGCCAGCAGCACTCCGACAGGGGTCGGAGGCTACACCTTC
NA	TRBV4-3	TRBJ1-3	few	CASSLSGNSGNTIYF	TGCGCCAGCAGCCTATCAGGCAACTCTGGAAACACCATATATTTT
TRBD2	TRBV25-1	TRBJ2-1	NA	CASRTSGRNEQFF	TGTGCCAGCAGGACTAGCGGGAGGAATGAGCAGTTCTTC
NA	TRBV7-9	TRBJ2-7	NA	CASSLEGLYEQYF	TGTGCCAGCAGCTTAGAGGGACTCTACGAGCAGTACTTC
NA	TRBV19	TRBJ1-2	NA	CASQRDPDLGYTF	TGTGCCAGTCAGCGGGATCCAGACCTTGGCTACACCTTC
NA	TRBV28	TRBJ2-3	NA	CASSIITDTQYF	TGTGCCAGCAGTATAATCACAGATACGCAGTATTTT
NA	TRBV7-3	TRBJ2-5	NA	CASSLQWGETQYF	TGTGCCAGCAGCTTACAATGGGGGGAGACCCAGTACTTC
TRBD2	TRBV5-1	TRBJ2-3	NA	CASASRTRVGDTDTQYF	TGCGCCAGCGCGTCCAGGACTAGGGTAGGGGACACAGATACGCAGTATTTT